These T cell receptor beta chains were read from a single sample in a study of CD8 T cells in ankylosing spondylitis. TCRdb reprocessed the 5' RACE reads via MiXCR and lists one record per CDR3 protein. Seen here are 450,000 or so distinct CDR3 sequences, approximately 26% observed once, and the top ten hold under 0.9%. Sequenced material: blood, either unsorted or a sorted T cell fraction (not recorded which). These receptors were obtained from a male donor with ankylosing spondylitis. Both conserved end residues are part of each CDR3. The D gene is left open where the match is weak. Not every row has a clone size; where given, it reads once, few, many or a size class.

d_gene,v_gene,j_gene,abundance,CDR3aa,CDR3nt
NA,TRBV18,TRBJ2-6,few,CASSQPGDRTSGANVLTF,TGTGCCAGCTCACAACCGGGGGACCGCACCTCTGGGGCCAACGTCCTGACTTTC
TRBD1,TRBV5-1,TRBJ2-1,NA,CASSLTPTGDVFEQFF,TGCGCCAGCAGCTTGACCCCGACAGGGGATGTTTTTGAGCAGTTCTTC
NA,TRBV3-1,TRBJ2-5,few,CASSLRIKPGETQYF,TGTGCCAGCAGCCTAAGAATCAAACCAGGGGAGACCCAGTACTTC
NA,TRBV5-1,TRBJ1-4,NA,CASSPGQQLNEKLFF,TGCGCCAGCAGCCCCGGACAGCAACTAAATGAAAAACTGTTTTTT
NA,TRBV7-2,TRBJ1-2,NA,CASSSGRGGYTF,TGTGCCAGCAGCTCCGGCCGAGGGGGCTACACCTTC
TRBD2,TRBV20-1,TRBJ2-1,few,CSAGGRTSGSPGEQFF,TGCAGTGCTGGGGGAAGGACTAGCGGGAGCCCCGGGGAGCAGTTCTTC
NA,TRBV11-2,TRBJ2-5,few,CASSRLAGDETQYF,TGTGCCAGCAGCCGGCTGGCAGGAGATGAGACCCAGTACTTC
TRBD1,TRBV27,TRBJ1-1,NA,CASSLAGTGVTEAFF,TGTGCCAGCAGTTTAGCCGGGACAGGGGTAACTGAAGCTTTCTTT
NA,TRBV7-9,TRBJ1-2,many,CASTRTDYGYTF,TGTGCCAGCACCCGGACGGACTATGGCTACACCTTC
NA,TRBV12-3/TRBV12-4,TRBJ2-7,few,CASSPRTAGEQYF,TGTGCCAGCAGTCCGAGGACAGCCGGCGAGCAGTACTTC
TRBD2,TRBV20-1,TRBJ2-7,NA,CSARIAAGATYEQYF,TGCAGTGCTAGAATTGCGGCGGGAGCGACCTACGAGCAGTACTTC
NA,TRBV13,TRBJ2-1,NA,CASSLFRDRGSPLYNEQFF,TGTGCCAGCAGCTTATTCAGGGATCGGGGCTCCCCTCTCTACAATGAGCAGTTCTTC
TRBD1,TRBV6-1,TRBJ2-5,NA,CASSEEAGGYRETQYF,TGTGCCAGCAGTGAAGAGGCAGGGGGCTACCGGGAGACCCAGTACTTC
TRBD1,TRBV30,TRBJ2-1,NA,CAGFGQGAYEQFF,TGTGCCGGGTTTGGACAGGGGGCTTATGAGCAGTTCTTC
NA,TRBV5-1,TRBJ1-1,NA,CASSLGAGWDTEAFF,TGCGCCAGCAGCTTGGGAGCCGGGTGGGACACTGAAGCTTTCTTT
NA,TRBV20-1,TRBJ2-1,few,CSAATSSYNEQFF,TGCAGTGCTGCTACGAGCTCCTACAATGAGCAGTTCTTC
NA,TRBV6-1,TRBJ1-6,many,CASSVREFDSPLHF,TGTGCCAGCAGTGTCAGGGAATTCGATTCACCCCTCCACTTT
NA,TRBV13,TRBJ2-3,NA,CASSARVGRDTQYF,TGTGCCAGCAGCGCTCGGGTAGGGCGGGATACGCAGTATTTT
NA,TRBV24-1,TRBJ2-1,NA,CATSTLRQAFFF,TGTGCCACCAGTACCCTGAGGCAGGCCTTCTTCTTC
TRBD2,TRBV5-1,TRBJ2-1,many,CASSLGTSGKSSYNEQFF,TGCGCCAGCAGCTTGGGGACTAGCGGGAAGAGCTCCTACAATGAGCAGTTCTTC
NA,TRBV5-6,TRBJ2-5,NA,CASSQLTEETQYF,TGTGCCAGCAGCCAACTGACAGAAGAGACCCAGTACTTC
NA,TRBV9,TRBJ1-6,NA,CASSVTVNNSPLHF,TGTGCCAGCAGCGTCACAGTAAATAATTCACCCCTCCACTTT
NA,TRBV6-1,TRBJ1-5,NA,CASSERRAGQQPQHF,TGTGCCAGCAGTGAACGGAGGGCAGGGCAACAGCCCCAGCATTTT
NA,TRBV29-1,TRBJ1-1,few,CSVAGAGTEAFF,TGCAGCGTAGCCGGGGCGGGCACTGAAGCTTTCTTT
NA,TRBV25-1,TRBJ2-5,NA,CASSDSFLETQYF,TGTGCCAGCAGTGATTCCTTTTTAGAGACCCAGTACTTC
NA,TRBV20-1,TRBJ2-6,few,CSASVTASGANVLTF,TGCAGTGCTAGCGTGACAGCTTCTGGGGCCAACGTCCTGACTTTC
TRBD1,TRBV6-2/TRBV6-3,TRBJ2-5,NA,CASSNRGWETQYF,TGTGCCAGCAGCAACAGGGGCTGGGAGACCCAGTACTTC
NA,TRBV20-1,TRBJ2-1,NA,CSARTTPTPILDVVTF,TGCAGTGCTAGGACGACGCCGACTCCCATATTAGATGTCGTGACTTTC
TRBD1,TRBV5-6,TRBJ2-1,NA,CASKLDRELYNEQFF,TGTGCCAGCAAGCTGGACAGGGAACTCTACAATGAGCAGTTCTTC
NA,TRBV6-1,TRBJ1-4,few,CASRPHSHHNEKLFF,TGTGCCAGCAGGCCACATTCCCACCACAATGAAAAACTGTTTTTT